This TCR beta chain was recorded in a study of T cell changes during pregnancy in multiple sclerosis. Produced via immunoSEQ multiplex PCR; TCRdb's table is partial and in-frame only. The sample consists of about 45,000 clones, around 90% of them appearing once. The clonotype was recovered from a female donor with multiple sclerosis, enrolled in a pregnancy study. The sequences come from CD4+ T cells from peripheral blood mononuclear cells, collected before pregnancy.

The CDR3, as DNA: TGTGCCAGCAGTTACGGGTGGGACAGGGGGAATGAGCAGTTCTTC. It encodes CASSYGWDRGNEQFF. This chain joins TRBV6-5 and TRBJ2-1, with 11 bases lining up with TRBD1. Germline V CDR1 and CDR2: MNHEY, SVGAGI. The length of the CDR3 is 15 residues. V was pared by 2 bases and J by 7 bases, with 4 bases of the junction left unmatched.